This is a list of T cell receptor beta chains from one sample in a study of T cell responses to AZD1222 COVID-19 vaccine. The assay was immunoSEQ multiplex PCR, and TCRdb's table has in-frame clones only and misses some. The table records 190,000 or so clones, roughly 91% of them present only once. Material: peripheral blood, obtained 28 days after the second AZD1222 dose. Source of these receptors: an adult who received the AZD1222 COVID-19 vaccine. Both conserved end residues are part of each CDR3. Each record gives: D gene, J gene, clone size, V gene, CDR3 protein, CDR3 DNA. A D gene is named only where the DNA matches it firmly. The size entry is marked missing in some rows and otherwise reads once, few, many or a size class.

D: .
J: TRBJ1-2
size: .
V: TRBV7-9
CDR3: CASSRRESNGYTF
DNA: TGTGCCAGCAGCCGCAGGGAGTCAAATGGCTACACCTTC

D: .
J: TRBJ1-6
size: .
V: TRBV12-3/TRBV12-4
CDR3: CASRGSYNSPLHF
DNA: TGTGCCAGCAGGGGCTCCTATAATTCACCCCTCCACTTT

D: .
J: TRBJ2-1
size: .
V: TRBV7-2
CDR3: CASSSINEQFF
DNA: TGTGCCAGCAGCTCTATCAATGAGCAGTTCTTC

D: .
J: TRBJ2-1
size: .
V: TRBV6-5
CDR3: CATTGYNEQFF
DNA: TGTGCCACCACAGGGTACAATGAGCAGTTCTTC

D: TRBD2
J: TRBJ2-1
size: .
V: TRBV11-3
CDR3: CASSSPGGYNEQFF
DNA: TGTGCCAGCAGCTCGCCGGGGGGATACAATGAGCAGTTCTTC

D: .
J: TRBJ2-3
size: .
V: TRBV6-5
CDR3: CASSYDRWSDTQYF
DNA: TGTGCCAGCAGTTACGACAGATGGTCAGATACGCAGTATTTT

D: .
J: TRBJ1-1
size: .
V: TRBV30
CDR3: CAWSVLRAAEAFF
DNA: TGTGCCTGGAGTGTTCTTCGGGCGGCGGAAGCTTTCTTT

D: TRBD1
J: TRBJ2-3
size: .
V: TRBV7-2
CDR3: CASSTRQGGTDTQYF
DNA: TGTGCCAGCAGCACAAGACAGGGAGGCACAGATACGCAGTATTTT

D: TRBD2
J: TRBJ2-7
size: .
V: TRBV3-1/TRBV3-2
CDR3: CASSQALAGGRSEQYF
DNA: TGTGCCAGCAGCCAAGCTTTGGCGGGAGGGCGCTCCGAGCAGTACTTC

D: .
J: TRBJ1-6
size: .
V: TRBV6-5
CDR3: CASSQPREPNSPLHF
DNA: TGTGCCAGCAGCCAACCCCGGGAACCCAATTCACCCCTCCACTTT

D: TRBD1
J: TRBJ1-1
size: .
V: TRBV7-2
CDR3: CASSSPLGTGIAGTEAFF
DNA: TGTGCCAGCAGCTCCCCCCTAGGGACAGGGATTGCAGGGACTGAAGCTTTCTTT

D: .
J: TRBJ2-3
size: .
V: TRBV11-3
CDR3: CASSLGGPDTQYF
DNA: TGTGCCAGCAGCTTAGGGGGTCCAGATACGCAGTATTTT

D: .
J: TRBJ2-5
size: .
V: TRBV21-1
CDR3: CASSKGTFCWRLETQYF
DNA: TGTGCCAGCAGCAAAGGGACCTTCTGTTGGCGACTAGAGACCCAGTACTTC

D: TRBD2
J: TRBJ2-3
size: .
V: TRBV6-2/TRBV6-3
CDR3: CASSLAGGGGDTQYF
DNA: TGTGCCAGCAGTTTAGCGGGAGGAGGGGGAGATACGCAGTATTTT

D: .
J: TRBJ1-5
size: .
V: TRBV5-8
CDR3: CASSPDGNQPQHF
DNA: TGTGCCAGCAGCCCGGACGGGAATCAGCCCCAGCATTTT

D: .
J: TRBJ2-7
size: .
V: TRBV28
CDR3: CATHGAPSSYEQYF
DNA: TGTGCCACCCACGGGGCACCGAGCTCCTACGAGCAGTACTTC

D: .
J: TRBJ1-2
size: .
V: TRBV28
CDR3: CASSLWGLGYTF
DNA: TGTGCCAGCAGTTTATGGGGTCTTGGCTACACCTTC

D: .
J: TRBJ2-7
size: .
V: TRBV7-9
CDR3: CASSPSPNEQYF
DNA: TGTGCCAGCAGCCCGTCCCCTAACGAGCAGTACTTC

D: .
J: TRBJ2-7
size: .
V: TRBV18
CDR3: CASSPSGGRDEAYEQYF
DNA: TGTGCCAGCTCACCCTCGGGGGGCCGAGACGAAGCCTACGAGCAGTACTTC

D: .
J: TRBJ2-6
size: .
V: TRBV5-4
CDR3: CASYNLSGANVLTF
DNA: TGTGCCAGCTACAACCTCTCTGGGGCCAACGTCCTGACTTTC

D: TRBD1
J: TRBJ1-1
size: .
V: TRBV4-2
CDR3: CASSQDPDRVGTEAFF
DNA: TGTGCCAGCAGCCAAGACCCCGACAGGGTGGGCACTGAAGCTTTCTTT

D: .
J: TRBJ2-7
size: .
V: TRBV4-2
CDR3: CASSQDLNGTPRGEQYF
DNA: TGTGCCAGCAGCCAAGATCTGAACGGGACTCCTCGGGGGGAGCAGTACTTC

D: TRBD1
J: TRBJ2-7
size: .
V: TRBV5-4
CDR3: CASSPTGQTMSSYEQYF
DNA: TGTGCCAGCAGCCCAACGGGACAGACGATGAGCTCCTACGAGCAGTACTTC

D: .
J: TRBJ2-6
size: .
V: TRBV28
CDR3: CASSPGGTGANVLTF
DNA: TGTGCCAGCAGTCCCGGGGGTACTGGGGCCAACGTCCTGACTTTC

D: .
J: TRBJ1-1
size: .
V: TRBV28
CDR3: CASSYQSTEAFF
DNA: TGTGCCAGCAGTTATCAGAGCACTGAAGCTTTCTTT

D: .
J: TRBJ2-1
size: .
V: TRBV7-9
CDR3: CAFEARAGSYNEQFF
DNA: TGTGCGTTCGAAGCTCGGGCGGGCTCCTACAATGAGCAGTTCTTC

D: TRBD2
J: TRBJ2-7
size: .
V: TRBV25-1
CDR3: CASRTSGTYEQYF
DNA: TGTGCCAGCAGGACTAGCGGGACCTACGAGCAGTACTTC

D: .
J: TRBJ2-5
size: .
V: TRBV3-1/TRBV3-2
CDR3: CASSLQETQYF
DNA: TGTGCCAGCAGCCTCCAAGAGACCCAGTACTTC

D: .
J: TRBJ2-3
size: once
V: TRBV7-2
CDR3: CASSLVGGSGEDTQYF
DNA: TGTGCCAGCAGCTTAGTAGGCGGTTCTGGAGAAGATACGCAGTATTTT

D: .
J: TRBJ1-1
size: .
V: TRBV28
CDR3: CASSVNTEAFF
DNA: TGTGCCAGCAGTGTAAACACTGAAGCTTTCTTT

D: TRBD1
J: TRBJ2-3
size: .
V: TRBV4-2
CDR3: CASSQDPGQGTDTQYF
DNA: TGTGCCAGCAGCCAAGACCCGGGACAGGGGACAGATACGCAGTATTTT

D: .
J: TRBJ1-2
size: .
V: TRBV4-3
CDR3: CASSQEPSSYGYTF
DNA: TGCGCCAGCAGCCAAGAACCCAGCTCCTATGGCTACACCTTC

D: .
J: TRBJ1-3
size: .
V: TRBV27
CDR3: CASSPMVHTIYF
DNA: TGTGCCAGCAGTCCAATGGTACACACCATATATTTT

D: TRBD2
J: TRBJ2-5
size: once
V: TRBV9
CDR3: CASSVAGGPRETQYF
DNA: TGTGCCAGCAGCGTAGCGGGAGGGCCGCGGGAGACCCAGTACTTC

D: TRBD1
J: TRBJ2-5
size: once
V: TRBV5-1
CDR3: CASSSNGQGGQETQYF
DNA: TGCGCCAGCAGCTCCAACGGACAGGGGGGCCAAGAGACCCAGTACTTC

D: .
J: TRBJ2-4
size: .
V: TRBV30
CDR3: CAWSGRRGFHIQYF
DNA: TGTGCCTGGAGTGGCAGGCGCGGGTTTCACATTCAGTACTTC

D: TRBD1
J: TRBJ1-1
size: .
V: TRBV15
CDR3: CATSRVTGQGTEAFF
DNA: TGTGCCACCAGCAGAGTAACAGGACAGGGCACTGAAGCTTTCTTT

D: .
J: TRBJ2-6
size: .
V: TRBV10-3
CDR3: CAISELGFAGANVLTF
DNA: TGTGCCATCAGTGAGTTAGGGTTCGCTGGGGCCAACGTCCTGACTTTC

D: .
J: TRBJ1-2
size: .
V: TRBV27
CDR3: CASSLHQGNYGYTF
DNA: TGTGCCAGCAGTTTACACCAGGGGAACTATGGCTACACCTTC

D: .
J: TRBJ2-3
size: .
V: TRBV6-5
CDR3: CASRSGTRGPDTQYF
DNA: TGTGCCAGCAGAAGCGGGACTAGGGGGCCAGATACGCAGTATTTT

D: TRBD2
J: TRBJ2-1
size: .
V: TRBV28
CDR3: CAGAGGSSYNEQFF
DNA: TGTGCTGGGGCGGGGGGAAGCTCCTACAATGAGCAGTTCTTC

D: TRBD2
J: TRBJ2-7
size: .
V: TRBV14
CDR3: CASSHLSGSRHEQYF
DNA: TGTGCCAGCAGCCACCTTAGCGGGAGTAGGCACGAGCAGTACTTC

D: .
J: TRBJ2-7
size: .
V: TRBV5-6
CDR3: CASSLEGPGEQYF
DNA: TGTGCCAGCAGCTTGGAAGGTCCCGGCGAGCAGTACTTC

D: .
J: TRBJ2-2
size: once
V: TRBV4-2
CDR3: CASSYGVVGSNTGELFF
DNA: TGTGCCAGCAGCTATGGGGTAGTCGGGTCGAACACCGGGGAGCTGTTTTTT

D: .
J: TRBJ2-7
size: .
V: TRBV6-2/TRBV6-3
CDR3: CASSPRTEPLVYEQYF
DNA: TGTGCCAGCAGTCCCAGGACAGAGCCTCTTGTCTACGAGCAGTACTTC

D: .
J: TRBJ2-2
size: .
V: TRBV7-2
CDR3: CASSPVRTGELFF
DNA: TGTGCCAGCAGCCCCGTAAGGACCGGGGAGCTGTTTTTT

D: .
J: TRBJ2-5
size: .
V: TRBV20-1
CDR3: CSASLWEETQYF
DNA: TGCAGTGCTAGTCTGTGGGAAGAGACCCAGTACTTC

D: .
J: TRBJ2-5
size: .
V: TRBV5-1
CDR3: CASSSNGSPQETQYF
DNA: TGCGCCAGCAGCAGTAACGGGTCGCCCCAAGAGACCCAGTACTTC

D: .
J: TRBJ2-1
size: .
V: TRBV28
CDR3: CASSLGNEQFF
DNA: TGTGCCAGCAGTTTGGGAAACGAGCAGTTCTTC

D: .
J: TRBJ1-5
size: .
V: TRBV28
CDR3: CASSLPLNSQHF
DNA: TGTGCCAGCAGTTTACCCCTAAACTCCCAGCATTTT

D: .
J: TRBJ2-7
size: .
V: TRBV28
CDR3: CASSLGRKRRPPYEQYF
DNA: TGTGCCAGCAGTTTAGGCAGAAAGCGGAGGCCACCCTACGAGCAGTACTTC

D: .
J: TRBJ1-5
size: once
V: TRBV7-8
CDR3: CASSLRDPLAGQPQHF
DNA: TGTGCCAGCAGCTTGAGGGACCCACTAGCGGGGCAGCCCCAGCATTTT

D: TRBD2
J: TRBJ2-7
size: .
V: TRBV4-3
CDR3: CASSQDPGAGISYEQYF
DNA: TGCGCCAGCAGCCAAGATCCGGGAGCGGGGATCTCCTACGAGCAGTACTTC

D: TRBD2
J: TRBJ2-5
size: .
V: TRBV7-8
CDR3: CASSGVAGMETQYF
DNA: TGTGCCAGCAGCGGGGTAGCGGGCATGGAGACCCAGTACTTC